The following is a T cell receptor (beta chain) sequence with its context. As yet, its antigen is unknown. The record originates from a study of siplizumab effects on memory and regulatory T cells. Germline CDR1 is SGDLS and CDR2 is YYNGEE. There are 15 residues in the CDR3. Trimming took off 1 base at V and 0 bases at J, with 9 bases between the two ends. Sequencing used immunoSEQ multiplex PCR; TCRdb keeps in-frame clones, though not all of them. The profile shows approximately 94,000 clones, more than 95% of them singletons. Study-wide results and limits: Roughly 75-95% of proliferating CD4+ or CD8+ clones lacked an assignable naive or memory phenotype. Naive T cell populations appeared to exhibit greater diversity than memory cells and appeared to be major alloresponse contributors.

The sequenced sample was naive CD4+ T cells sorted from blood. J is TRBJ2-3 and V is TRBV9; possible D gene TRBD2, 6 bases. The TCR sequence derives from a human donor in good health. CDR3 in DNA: TGTGCCAGCAGCGTATCCGGGGGTAGCACAGATACGCAGTATTTT. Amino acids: CASSVSGGSTDTQYF.